A selection of T cell receptor beta chains follows, all from one sample in a study of blood T cells in healthy people across ages. TCRdb fed the 5' RACE reads into MiXCR, producing one record per CDR3 protein. The sample comprises hundreds of thousands of distinct CDR3 sequences, about 29% of which are singletons, and over 3.5% rests with the top ten. This sample also appeared in a second study, on T cells of mothers and their children.

The specimen was blood. Source of these receptors: a boy aged 2 to 10 in good health. CDR3s leave out the opening cysteine and the closing phenylalanine or tryptophan.

v_call cdr3_aa
TRBV6-5 ASSYSWTPGTHSEQY
TRBV18 ASSPSVAESKNIQY
TRBV6-2/TRBV6-3 ASREGLFEQY
TRBV7-2 ASSLGPRRPEAF
TRBV20-1 SAAGLAGGANTGELF
TRBV15 ATSRDHPETQY
TRBV29-1 SVEVLGLGETQY
TRBV5-1 ASSLIRDRVHEQY
TRBV4-3 ASSQDLRGTYEINSPLH
TRBV25-1 ASSPLEQNYGYT
TRBV3-1 ASSQDGYTGELF
TRBV6-5 ASSYSRDTGELF
TRBV7-8 ASSPTTSGVNTGELF
TRBV10-2 ASSETRTGGAWPQH
TRBV6-5 ASRRLIGTYEQY
TRBV28 ASSFKGGSYEQY
TRBV12-3/TRBV12-4 ASRAGGAYTGANVLT
TRBV20-1 SSQGDTGELF
TRBV6-2/TRBV6-3 ASSWGGGQNIQY
TRBV5-1 ASSSPPGLANTGELF